The present T cell receptor (beta chain) was sequenced within a study of Ad26.COV2.S vaccination and SARS-CoV-2 variants. Study-level background: Intramuscular Ad26.COV2.S at 5x10^10 or 1x10^11 viral particles. Study-wide results and caveats: Non-spike TCR breadth showed similarity between vaccine and placebo recipients.

Sequenced by immunoSEQ multiplex PCR; TCRdb stores in-frame clones only, minus some. This sample has roughly 700,000 clones, with approximately 88% found just once. Notes on this clone: As yet, its antigen is unknown.

The treatment is: around 19 received Ad26.COV2.S at low or high dose, single or two shots; about 5 received placebo; per-sample allocation not given. Samples were taken on day 63 after the first vaccine or placebo injection. The sequence derives from a person aged 18-65 years who received the Ad26.COV2.S COVID-19 vaccine or a placebo. Here the sequenced sample was peripheral blood, taken in a trial of Ad26.COV2.S vaccine versus placebo.

DNA for the CDR3: TGTGCCAGCAGCCCTGGGTCGGAAGAGACCCAGTACTTC. Protein: CASSPGSEETQYF. This chain connects TRBV9 to TRBJ2-5; the D is unclear. The V end lost 4 bases, the J end lost 3 bases, and 10 bases lay between the germline ends. The CDR3 spans 13 residues. Germline CDR1 is SGDLS and CDR2 is YYNGEE.